The entry below gives a single T cell receptor (beta chain) sequence along with its context. The antigen is unknown. Through template switching, a universal primer site was introduced, and the cDNA contained unique molecular identifiers. From the 5' RACE reads, TCRdb called clonotypes with MiXCR, one entry per CDR3 protein. The repertoire holds more than 1.5 million distinct CDR3 sequences, with 32% as singletons. These data come from a study of identical twins. The study, taken as a whole, reports: Twins shared out-of-frame alpha sequences with excess low generation probability. Cord blood beta clonotypes present at high abundance carried fewer insertions; no such pattern appeared in memory repertoires.

The CDR3 is made up of 15 amino acids. Germline CDR1 and CDR2: DFQATT and SNEGSKA (reference sequence). The rearrangement joins TRBV20-1 to TRBJ2-5; a possible D gene is TRBD2 (7 bases). The DNA end is more similar to TRBJ2-7, so the J call may be wrong. The receptor's source is a newborn girl in good health. Sample: cord blood. CDR3 protein: CSASWGGPLAYEQYF. The CDR3 bases are TGCAGTGCTAGTTGGGGGGGGCCCCTCGCCTACGAGCAGTACTTC.